Shown below are 32 T cell receptor beta chains from a single sample sequenced in a study of graft-versus-host responses after intestinal transplantation (dated by TCRdb to the early 2020s). The time point label, as the study defines it: cells obtained before transplantation from donor or recipient. These TCRs' antigens remain unknown. Libraries were made using the immunoSEQ multiplex PCR assay. TCRdb retrieved this table from immuneACCESS and kept in-frame rearrangements only. Not all clones are present; in checked studies, unresolved V genes account for under half, and no reason is known for the remainder. The sample table lists 84,000 or so clones, about four fifths of them with a count of one. The ten top clones hold 0.83% of the sample. The sequencing used unstimulated CD4+ T cells sorted from spleen or lymph node cells, collected before intestinal transplant. Source of these receptors: a human donor who received an intestinal transplant.

V usage is TRBV6-1 and J usage is TRBJ2-7; D perhaps matches TRBD2 (7 bases). This CDR3 is built from 14 residues. The germline V gene has CDR1 MNHNS and CDR2 SASEGT. Trimming left V 8 bases short and J 0 bases short, with 14 bases between. CDR3 sequence reads: CASRTAGSSYEQYF. CDR3 nucleotides: TGTGCCAGCCGGACAGCGGGGAGCTCCTACGAGCAGTACTTC.

V and J are TRBV11-1 and TRBJ2-2; 12 bases align to TRBD2. The CDR3 covers 16 residues. Germline trimming cut 6 bases from V and 3 bases from J; bases unmatched to any gene: 5. From germline, CDR1 is SGHAT and CDR2 FQDESV (reference sequence). CDR3 coding DNA: TGTGCCAGCAGGTCTGGACTAGCGGGGTACACCGGGGAGCTGTTTTTT. This gives the protein CASRSGLAGYTGELFF. Complete variable domain (other parts from reference TRBV11-1 and TRBJ2-2): EAEVAQSPRYKITEKSQAVAFWCDPISGHATLYWYRQILGQGPELLVQFQDESVVDDSQLPKDRFSAERLKGVDSTLKIQPAELGDSAMYLCASRSGLAGYTGELFFGEGSRLTVL.

Only one count was recorded for this clone. The chain couples TRBV19 to TRBJ1-1, with TRBD1 as a possible D gene (6 bases). The germline gives CDR1 LNHDA, CDR2 SQIVND (reference sequence). Trimming cost V 3 bases and J 9 bases, with 20 bases left between them. This CDR3 contains 15 residues. CDR3 sequence reads: CASSMWGQGGGKAFF. In DNA, the CDR3 is TGTGCCAGTAGTATGTGGGGGCAAGGGGGGGGAAAAGCTTTCTTT.

This clone was seen only a few times. This rearrangement joins TRBV7-9 to TRBJ1-2, with 8 positions matching TRBD1. The V segment lost 5 bases and the J segment 7 bases; nucleotides outside the gene matches: 9. Germline lookup yields CDR1 SEHNR and CDR2 FQNEAQ (reference sequence). The CDR3 totals 14 residues. The CDR3 bases are TGTGCCAGCAGCCTACAGGGGGGCGGTCTTGGCTACACCTTC. This translates into CASSLQGGGLGYTF.

The rearrangement links TRBV2 to TRBJ1-4, with no clear D. Looked up from germline, CDR1 is SNHLY and CDR2 is FYNNEI. This CDR3 is built from 14 residues. V was trimmed by 4 bases and J by 0 bases, leaving 6 bases between them. The CDR3 region is CASSGSSTNEKLFF. The CDR3 coding sequence is TGTGCCAGCAGTGGGAGTTCAACTAATGAAAAACTGTTTTTT.

The genes are TRBV12-5 and TRBJ2-1; a possible D gene is TRBD2 (5 bases). V was clipped by 0 bases and J by 0 bases, with 12 bases between them. Per the germline V gene, CDR1 is LGHNT and CDR2 is FRNRAP. The length of the CDR3 is 17 residues. The CDR3 here is CASGLVPSGSSYNEQFF. The CDR3 bases are TGTGCTAGTGGTTTGGTACCGAGCGGCAGCTCCTACAATGAGCAGTTCTTC.

The rearrangement joins TRBV6-6 to TRBJ2-2; D is perhaps TRBD2 (6 bases). Trimming stripped 2 bases from V and 4 bases from J, with 11 bases between. The V gene's germline CDR1 is MNHNY and CDR2 SVGAGI (reference sequence). The CDR3 has 15 residues. The DNA of the CDR3 is TGTGCCAGCAGTTACGGGGGGTCGGGCACCGGGGAGCTGTTTTTT. It is translated as CASSYGGSGTGELFF.

The CDR3 sequence is CASSPPSGRSTGELFF. The CDR3 DNA reads as TGTGCCAGCAGCCCCCCTAGCGGGAGGAGCACCGGGGAGCTGTTTTTT. The J gene is TRBJ2-2, the V gene TRBV7-9, with 11 bases matching TRBD2. Trimming removed 5 bases from V and 4 bases from J; junction bases left unmatched: 6. Germline CDR1 SEHNR, CDR2 FQNEAQ (reference sequence). This CDR3 comprises 16 residues.

This clone appeared a single time. This rearrangement joins TRBV25-1 to TRBJ2-2; 9 bases map to TRBD1. This CDR3 has 17 residues. The ends lost 3 bases at V and 4 bases at J; junction bases unmatched: 9. Germline CDR1 and CDR2: MGHDK and SYGVNS. CDR3 in DNA: TGTGCCAGCAGTGAGGTCCCGGGACAGGGAGGCACCGGGGAGCTGTTTTTT. Translating gives CASSEVPGQGGTGELFF.

The rearrangement joins TRBV18 to TRBJ2-7, with 8 bases matching TRBD2. This CDR3 has 13 amino acids. In germline, CDR1 is KGHSH, CDR2 LQKENI. After removal of 6 bases from V and 3 bases from J, the junction contained 4 bases not matched to a gene. CDR3 nucleotides: TGTGCCAGCTCCCTGACTAGCGACTACGAGCAGTACTTC. This codes for CASSLTSDYEQYF.

V and J are TRBV5-1 and TRBJ2-7; possible D gene TRBD1, 6 bases. This CDR3 is built from 14 residues. Trimming cost V 4 bases and J 5 bases, with 16 bases left between them. In germline, CDR1 is SGHRS, CDR2 YFSETQ. The CDR3 DNA sequence: TGCGCCAGCAGCCCGGCCCAGGGGTTCCACGAGCAGTACTTC. Protein sequence: CASSPAQGFHEQYF.

The V gene is TRBV25-1, the J gene TRBJ2-2; D possibly corresponds to TRBD1 (5 bases). Per germline, CDR1 MGHDK and CDR2 SYGVNS. This CDR3 is built from 17 residues. Trimming shortened V by 0 bases and J by 2 bases, and 13 bases separated the two germline ends. CDR3 sequence: CASSEYKETVNTGELFF. Written as DNA, the CDR3 is TGTGCCAGCAGTGAATATAAAGAGACAGTAAACACCGGGGAGCTGTTTTTT. Looking up the rest from reference TRBV25-1 and TRBJ2-2 gives the full variable domain: EADIYQTPRYLVIGTGKKITLECSQTMGHDKMYWYQQDPGMELHLIHYSYGVNSTEKGDLSSESTVSRIRTEHFPLTLESARPSHTSQYLCASSEYKETVNTGELFFGEGSRLTVL.

The V call is TRBV9, the J call TRBJ2-1, with a possible D match to TRBD1 (7 bases). Germline V CDR1 and CDR2: SGDLS, YYNGEE. The CDR3 length is 17 residues. V lost 0 bases and J lost 0, with 13 bases in between. This CDR3 reads CASSVVRGESSYNEQFF. Here the CDR3 DNA reads TGTGCCAGCAGCGTAGTCAGGGGGGAAAGCTCCTACAATGAGCAGTTCTTC.

The chain carries TRBV4-1 and TRBJ1-1; TRBD1 matches 8 bases. V shed 1 base, J shed 5 bases, and the junction held 9 bases outside the gene matches. This CDR3 is built from 16 residues. CDR1 and CDR2 (germline): MGHRA, YSYEKL. The CDR3 DNA reads TGCGCCAGCAGCCAAGGGGGTGGACAGGGAAGAACTGAAGCTTTCTTT. Translating gives CASSQGGGQGRTEAFF.

This clone was seen once. V is TRBV7-9 and J is TRBJ1-3; possibly TRBD1 for D (6 bases). From germline, CDR1 is SEHNR and CDR2 FQNEAQ (reference sequence). V shed 0 bases and J shed 1 base, with 7 bases lying between them. This CDR3 has 15 residues. Here the CDR3 DNA reads TGTGCCAGCAGCTTAGCAGGGGGATCTGGAAACACCATATATTTT. This translates into CASSLAGGSGNTIYF.

The chain is built from TRBV25-1 and TRBJ2-3, with D perhaps matching TRBD1 (5 bases). V dropped 6 bases and J dropped 2 bases, with 9 bases sitting between them. Per the germline V gene, CDR1 is MGHDK and CDR2 is SYGVNS. The CDR3 consists of 13 residues. The CDR3 is CASSVRVTDTQYF. The CDR3 DNA reads as TGTGCCAGCAGCGTCAGGGTCACAGATACGCAGTATTTT.

This clone was seen a handful of times. This chain links TRBV21-1 with TRBJ2-7; TRBD2, the table's D call, lacks a check against the DNA. TRBV21-1 is a pseudogene locus. CDR3 size: 16 residues. CDR3 in DNA: TGTGCCAGCAGCATTAGGCTAGCGGGAGTCGCCTACGAGCAGTACTTC. This codes for CASSIRLAGVAYEQYF.

The V gene is TRBV5-1, the J gene TRBJ2-5, with TRBD1 identical over 12 bases. Trimming removed 0 bases from V and 5 bases from J; junction bases left unmatched: 5. The CDR3 loop spans 16 amino acids. CDR1 is SGHRS, CDR2 YFSETQ, per germline. In nucleotides, the CDR3 is TGCGCCAGCAGCTTGGCCGGGACAGGGGGCACGGAGACCCAGTACTTC. Its translation is CASSLAGTGGTETQYF.

The chain couples TRBV2 to TRBJ1-2; D is possibly TRBD1 (6 bases). Germline V lookup: CDR1 SNHLY, CDR2 FYNNEI. The CDR3 spans 15 residues. V was clipped by 5 bases and J by 2 bases, with 15 bases between them. CDR3 in DNA: TGTGCCAGCAGTATTACAGGGCGGTCCAACTATGGCTACACCTTC. This sequence encodes CASSITGRSNYGYTF.

This chain connects TRBV9 to TRBJ2-1; tentatively, D is TRBD2 (5 bases). Trimming left V 0 bases short and J 2 bases short, with 6 bases between. The germline CDR1 and CDR2 sequences are SGDLS and YYNGEE. The CDR3 runs 14 residues. The CDR3 DNA reads TGTGCCAGCAGCGTAGCCGGGACCTACAATGAGCAGTTCTTC. Its translation: CASSVAGTYNEQFF.

The genes are TRBV6-6 and TRBJ1-4; tentative D call: TRBD1 (6 bases). This CDR3 has 14 amino acids. Germline CDR1 reads MNHNY; CDR2 reads SVGAGI (reference sequence). The V gene lost 6 bases and the J gene lost 3 bases, with 11 bases spanning the gap. The CDR3, as DNA: TGTGCCAGCAGACAACAGGGTCCTAATGAAAAACTGTTTTTT. Encoded protein: CASRQQGPNEKLFF.

The rearrangement uses TRBV2 and TRBJ2-1; the match to TRBD2 covers 8 bases. V lost 5 bases to trimming and J lost 4 bases; unmatched junction nucleotides: 4. Germline V gene sequence: CDR1 SNHLY, CDR2 FYNNEI. The CDR3 runs to 14 residues. The chain's CDR3 is CASSPSGFYNEQFF. In DNA form, the CDR3 reads TGTGCCAGCAGTCCTAGCGGGTTTTACAATGAGCAGTTCTTC. Combining the CDR3 with reference TRBV2 and TRBJ2-1 gives the whole variable domain EPEVTQTPSHQVTQMGQEVILRCVPISNHLYFYWYRQILGQKVEFLVSFYNNEISEKSEIFDDQFSVERPDGSNFTLKIRSTKLEDSAMYFCASSPSGFYNEQFFGPGTRLTVL.

This clone has only one observation. The chain carries TRBV28 and TRBJ2-5; 10 bases are a match to TRBD1. Germline V CDR1 and CDR2: MDHEN, SYDVKM. The CDR3 extends over 16 amino acids. The junction had 12 bases not matched to a gene; V was cut back by 7 bases and J by 4 bases. The DNA for the CDR3 is TGTGCCAGCATGGGATTAAGACAGGGGGCAGGAGAGACCCAGTACTTC. It is translated as CASMGLRQGAGETQYF.

This chain links TRBV27 with TRBJ2-5, with TRBD1 matching 7 bases. CDR1 MNHEY and CDR2 SMNVEV come from the germline V gene (reference sequence). CDR3 length: 15 residues. The J segment lost 5 bases and the V segment lost 5 bases, leaving 11 bases of the junction unmatched. The DNA of the CDR3 is TGTGCCAGCAGTCCCTACCGACAGGGCGGCGAGACCCAGTACTTC. Translating it yields CASSPYRQGGETQYF.

The V call is TRBV5-1, the J call TRBJ2-1, with D maybe TRBD1 (6 bases). From germline, CDR1 is SGHRS and CDR2 YFSETQ. There are 13 residues in the CDR3. Trimming cost V 1 base and J 10 bases, with 12 bases left between them. The CDR3 DNA reads as TGCGCCAGCAGCTTGAATCAGGGGCTAGAGCAGTTCTTC. Protein: CASSLNQGLEQFF.

The chain employs TRBV27 and TRBJ2-7; 9 bases are shared with TRBD1. CDR1 is MNHEY, CDR2 SMNVEV, per germline (reference sequence). Unmatched junction bases numbered 11, after V lost 10 bases and J lost 7 bases. The CDR3 consists of 13 residues. In nucleotides, the CDR3 is TGTGCCACGCTCGGACAGGGGCGTGGGGAGCAGTACTTC. Residues: CATLGQGRGEQYF.

The V gene is TRBV5-1, the J gene TRBJ1-1; D not certain. The V and J ends lost 8 bases and 4 bases respectively, with 21 bases between them. Per the germline V gene, CDR1 is SGHRS and CDR2 is YFSETQ. The CDR3 loop spans 15 amino acids. CDR3 amino acids: CARARGSSAGTEAFF. The CDR3 DNA reads TGCGCCAGGGCCCGCGGATCCAGCGCGGGCACTGAAGCTTTCTTT.

CDR3 nucleotides: TGTGCCAGCTACGGACAGGTCTACAATGAGCAGTTCTTC. Translation: CASYGQVYNEQFF. The rearrangement uses TRBV28 and TRBJ2-1; 7 nucleotides line up with TRBD1. The germline gives CDR1 MDHEN, CDR2 SYDVKM. The J segment lost 3 bases and the V segment lost 8 bases, leaving 4 bases of the junction unmatched. This CDR3 contains 13 residues.

This chain uses TRBV5-1 with TRBJ2-2; D may be TRBD1 (6 bases). CDR3 length: 17 amino acids. V was clipped by 0 bases and J by 1 base, with 13 bases between them. Germline assignment: CDR1 SGHRS and CDR2 YFSETQ. The CDR3 DNA follows: TGCGCCAGCAGCTTGGTTGGGGACAAAAAGAACACCGGGGAGCTGTTTTTT. It specifies CASSLVGDKKNTGELFF.

The chain joins TRBV7-9 to TRBJ1-5; 7 nucleotides match TRBD1. The CDR3 spans 14 residues. Looked up from germline, CDR1 is SEHNR and CDR2 is FQNEAQ (reference sequence). V was clipped by 5 bases and J by 5 bases; unmatched bases: 6. Written as DNA, the CDR3 is TGTGCCAGCAGCGGGACAGTTGTCGATCAGCCCCAGCATTTT. The encoded protein is CASSGTVVDQPQHF.

The CDR3 region is CASTGLSYEQYF. Written as DNA, the CDR3 is TGTGCCAGCACGGGACTCTCCTACGAGCAGTACTTC. The chain employs TRBV6-1 and TRBJ2-7, with D possibly matching TRBD2 (6 bases). V lost 7 bases and J 0 bases, leaving 7 bases between the germline ends. From germline, CDR1 is MNHNS and CDR2 SASEGT. CDR3 length equals 12 residues.

The chain has TRBV25-1 and TRBJ2-7; 9 nucleotides match TRBD1. The CDR3 extends over 14 amino acids. Per germline, CDR1 MGHDK and CDR2 SYGVNS. With V trimmed by 4 bases and J by 2 bases, 3 bases remained unmatched. The CDR3 DNA reads TGTGCCAGCAGTGCCCACAGGGGGCCCTACGAGCAGTACTTC. It is translated as CASSAHRGPYEQYF.